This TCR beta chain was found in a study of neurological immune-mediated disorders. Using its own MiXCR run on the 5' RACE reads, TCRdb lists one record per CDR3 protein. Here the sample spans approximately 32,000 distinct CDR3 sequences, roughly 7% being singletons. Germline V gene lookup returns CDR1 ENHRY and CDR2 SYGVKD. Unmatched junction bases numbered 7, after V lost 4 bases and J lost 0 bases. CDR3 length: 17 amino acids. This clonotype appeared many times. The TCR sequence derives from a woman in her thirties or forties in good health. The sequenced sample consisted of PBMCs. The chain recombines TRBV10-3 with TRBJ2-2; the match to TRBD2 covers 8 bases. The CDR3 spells CAISAGGATANTGELFF. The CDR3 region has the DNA TGTGCCATCAGTGCCGGGGGGGCCACCGCGAACACCGGGGAGCTGTTTTTT.